This T cell receptor beta chain was retrieved from a study of technical replicates of blood from a handful of donors. Sequencing was performed with immunoSEQ multiplex PCR; in TCRdb, only in-frame clones are kept and a portion is missing. The table has 75,000 to 90,000 clones, roughly 97% seen once. This CDR3 region has 14 residues. Trimming cost V 2 bases and J 0 bases, with 8 bases left between them. CDR1 and CDR2 from the germline V gene are MDHEN and SYDVKM. The sample consisted of T cells isolated from PBMCs. This clonotype was obtained from a human donor in good health. The chain carries TRBV28 and TRBJ2-7, with D possibly being TRBD2 (5 bases). CDR3 nucleotide sequence: TGTGCCAGCAGTTTAGCGGGTAGCTCCTACGAGCAGTACTTC. This translates into CASSLAGSSYEQYF.